This TCR beta chain was documented in a study of a mutant IDH1 vaccine in newly diagnosed glioma. Turning to the study itself: In weeks 1, 3, 5, 7, 11, 15, 19 and 23, patients were vaccinated. Either 4-6 weeks after radiotherapy alone or alongside temozolomide, vaccination was begun.

Note on this clone: Its antigen is as yet unknown.

The CDR3 spans 12 residues. Germline V gene sequence: CDR1 GTSNPN, CDR2 SVGIG (reference sequence). V dropped 1 base and J dropped 1 base, with 4 bases sitting between them. Sample time point: week 23, last vaccination. It was 300 ug of mutant IDH1 20-mer peptide that made up each vaccine dose, given with topical imiquimod. The method was immunoSEQ multiplex PCR; TCRdb's version includes in-frame clones alone and lacks a portion of them. The profile shows tens of thousands of clones, around 83% of them singletons. The sequencing used PBMCs, collected from a glioma patient whose treatment included an IDH1 peptide vaccine. The chain uses TRBV30 and TRBJ1-1; D ambiguous. This receptor was obtained from a man aged 25-45 years with glioma. This CDR3 reads CAWSDGNTEAFF. In nucleotides, the CDR3 is TGTGCCTGGAGTGACGGGAACACTGAAGCTTTCTTT.